This record concerns one TCR beta chain sequence. The method was immunoSEQ multiplex PCR; TCRdb's version includes in-frame clones alone and lacks a portion of them. The repertoire holds about 270,000 clones, with 75% to 95% as singletons. Living in about two dozen US areas, the participants were between roughly 18 and 90 years of age. Cohorts were determined from participant-reported clinical history. Exposed enrollees had met someone with a PCR-confirmed or clinician-diagnosed COVID-19 case at some point within the 2 weeks before study entry. The data derive from a study of blood T cell repertoires in COVID-19. CDR1 SGHVS and CDR2 FNYEAQ come from the germline V gene. The CDR3 runs 15 residues. The trim removed 5 bases at V and 3 bases at J, leaving 5 bases unmatched.

Material for sequencing was PBMCs or T cells enriched from blood (not recorded which). The sequence came from a man in his forties who had been exposed to COVID-19. The chain links TRBV7-6 to TRBJ2-7; TRBD2 matches 12 bases. CDR3 sequence: CASSRTSGGSYEQYF. As DNA, the CDR3 is TGTGCCAGCAGCCGTACTAGCGGGGGGAGCTACGAGCAGTACTTC.